Below, one TCR beta chain is given with its context. Antigen: not known. The input was around 0.5 ug total RNA; TCR beta cDNA was made from it with a constant-region primer. Library construction for TCR beta comprised three nested multiplex PCR rounds performed with slightly modified ARM-PCR. It was with TRBV1-TRBV30 forward primers and a C-beta reverse primer that the first two PCR rounds were run, at about 10 cycles each. TCRdb analysed the multiplex PCR reads with MiXCR anew, one entry per CDR3 protein. The table records about 110,000 distinct CDR3 sequences, roughly 80% of them present only once. The record originates from a study of tumor-infiltrating lymphocytes in primary liver carcinoma. Study-wide points: Tumor tissue displayed a significantly greater top-250-clone fraction than blood (p = 0.039). Pairs of tumor regions overlapped more than tumor-adjacent and tumor-blood pairs did.

CDR1 and CDR2 from the germline V gene are SGHAT and FQNNGV. Trimming pared 5 bases from V and 7 bases from J, leaving 17 bases between. The CDR3 has 14 amino acids. The source material, 20-30 mg of unsorted bulk tissue, was used to co-extract RNA and DNA. Patients underwent resection of primary liver carcinoma. There were five separate regions sampled from each tumor. What was sequenced was liver tumor tissue from sampling region 3. Subset specified: tumor region T3, left-lateral pole. The sequence came from a man between 35 and 55 years old with primary liver carcinoma and hepatitis B virus infection. This chain connects TRBV11-2 to TRBJ2-5; D is unresolved. The CDR3 sequence: CASSPGQLQVTQYF. The CDR3 DNA reads as TGTGCCAGCAGCCCCGGTCAGCTCCAGGTGACCCAGTACTTC.